This entry features one T cell receptor (beta chain) sequence. These data originate in a study of blood T cell repertoires in COVID-19. Study as a whole: Spain, Italy and the United States supplied samples that represented acute and convalescent COVID-19.

Enrolment of Seattle patients took place during active infection, and they were followed longitudinally. Trimming stripped 3 bases from V and 4 bases from J, with 14 bases between. Germline V CDR1 and CDR2: SGHDT, YYEEEE. The CDR3 spans 14 residues. In the authors' workflow: Quantification of nucleated cells was approximated via reference gene primer amplification. Sequencing used immunoSEQ multiplex PCR; TCRdb keeps in-frame clones, though not all of them. The DNA gave D and trimming, while V, J and clone size come from that table. The sample gives 400,000 to 450,000 clones, about nine tenths of which show up once; roughly 12% is in the top ten.

The TCR was taken from a woman aged 45 to 65 with COVID-19, enrolled during active disease. The V and J genes are TRBV5-6 and TRBJ2-7; D might be TRBD2 (6 bases). Sequenced material: peripheral blood. The CDR3 sequence: CASSSRGEVYEQYF. The CDR3 DNA is TGTGCCAGCAGCTCCCGAGGGGAGGTATACGAGCAGTACTTC.